The present T cell receptor beta chain was sequenced within a study of T cell responses to AZD1222 COVID-19 vaccine. Turning to the study itself: Second-dose schedules of about 4 or about 12 weeks were combined. Study observations and caveats: Regions left unmutated in variants are reportedly the target of nearly half of spike-specific TCRs. Clonal diversity may have been underestimated, and the donors were mostly white British, with more females than males. With dominance at 160-218 and 743-854, vaccine-associated CD4 TCRs spanned spike.

A note on this clone: What it binds is not known.

This table comes from immunoSEQ multiplex PCR, and its TCRdb copy is limited to in-frame clones, with some not included. Altogether about 150,000 clones are present, around 90% being singletons, with the ten largest covering around 3.1%. The source was peripheral blood, collected on day 0 of AZD1222 vaccination. This receptor was taken from an adult in good health.

The CDR3 here is CASSQGRGSGNTIYF. In DNA, the CDR3 is TGCGCCAGCAGCCAAGGGCGGGGCTCTGGAAACACCATATATTTT. The chain uses TRBV4-3 and TRBJ1-3, with unresolved D. Germline CDR1 LGHNA, CDR2 YSLEER. The CDR3 spans 15 residues. Trimming pared 1 base from V and 0 bases from J, leaving 7 bases between.